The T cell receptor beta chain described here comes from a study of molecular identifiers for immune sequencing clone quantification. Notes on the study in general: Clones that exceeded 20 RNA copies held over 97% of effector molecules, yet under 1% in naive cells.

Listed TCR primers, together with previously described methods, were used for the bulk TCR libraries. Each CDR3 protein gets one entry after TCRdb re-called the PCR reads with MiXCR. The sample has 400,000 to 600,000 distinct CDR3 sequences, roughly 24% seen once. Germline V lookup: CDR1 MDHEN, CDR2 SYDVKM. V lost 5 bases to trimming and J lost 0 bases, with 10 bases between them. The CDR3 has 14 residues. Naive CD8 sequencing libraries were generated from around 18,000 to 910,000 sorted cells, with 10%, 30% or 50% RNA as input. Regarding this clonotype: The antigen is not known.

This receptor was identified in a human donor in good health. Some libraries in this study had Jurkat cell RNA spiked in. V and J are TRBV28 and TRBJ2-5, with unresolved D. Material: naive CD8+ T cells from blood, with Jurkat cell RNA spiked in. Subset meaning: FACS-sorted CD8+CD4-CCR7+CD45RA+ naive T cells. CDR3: CASSRVADQETQYF. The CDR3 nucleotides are TGTGCCAGCAGTCGCGTGGCGGACCAAGAGACCCAGTACTTC.